Shown below are 18 T cell receptor beta chains from a single sample sequenced in a study of PD-1 blockade in classical Hodgkin lymphoma. Some clones are missing from TCRdb's copy, which holds only in-frame ones; the method was immunoSEQ multiplex PCR. The sample yields about 58,000 clones, around 90% seen once. Every patient had relapsed following autologous stem cell transplantation, and cohorts differed in brentuximab vedotin exposure. The sample here was peripheral blood mononuclear cells (PBMCs), taken before the second cycle of nivolumab. Receptors were obtained from a human donor with classical Hodgkin lymphoma.

This clone was observed once. This chain connects TRBV27 to TRBJ1-2; possibly TRBD1 for D (5 bases). Trimming left V 5 bases short and J 6 bases short, with 16 bases between. The CDR3 is made up of 14 amino acids. From germline, CDR1 is MNHEY and CDR2 SMNVEV (reference sequence). The CDR3 region is CASSPTWGRDGYTF. CDR3 in DNA: TGTGCCAGCAGTCCCACGTGGGGCCGGGATGGCTACACCTTC.

V gene TRBV7-9 combines with J gene TRBJ2-3; no firm D call. CDR3 length equals 13 residues. Trimming stripped 1 base from V and 14 bases from J, with 16 bases between. The V gene's germline CDR1 is SEHNR and CDR2 FQNEAQ (reference sequence). This CDR3 is CASSLEGPPLGYF. CDR3 sequence (DNA): TGTGCCAGCAGCTTAGAAGGTCCACCGCTCGGGTATTTT. Looking up the rest from reference TRBV7-9 and TRBJ2-3 gives the full variable domain: DTGVSQNPRHKITKRGQNVTFRCDPISEHNRLYWYRQTLGQGPEFLTYFQNEAQLEKSRLLSDRFSAERPKGSFSTLEIQRTEQGDSAMYLCASSLEGPPLGYFGPGTRLTVL.

V usage is TRBV5-1 and J usage is TRBJ2-5, with TRBD1 matching over 10 bases. Losses at the gene ends were 4 bases for V and 5 bases for J; bases not matched to a gene: 2. The CDR3 has 13 amino acids. The germline CDR1 and CDR2 sequences are SGHRS and YFSETQ. As DNA, the CDR3 is TGCGCCAGCAGCGGGACAGGGGTGGAGACCCAGTACTTC. Translating it yields CASSGTGVETQYF. Complete variable domain (other parts from reference TRBV5-1 and TRBJ2-5): KAGVTQTPRYLIKTRGQQVTLSCSPISGHRSVSWYQQTPGQGLQFLFEYFSETQRNKGNFPGRFSGRQFSNSRSEMNVSTLELGDSALYLCASSGTGVETQYFGPGTRLLVL.

The chain recombines TRBV11-2 with TRBJ1-1; D remains ambiguous. Looked up from germline, CDR1 is SGHAT and CDR2 is FQNNGV. Trimming took 1 base from V and 6 from J, leaving 9 bases between them. The CDR3 has 13 residues. The CDR3 DNA is TGTGCCAGCAGCTTAGGGGCGTTGGCTGAAGCTTTCTTT. This codes for CASSLGALAEAFF. The whole variable domain, filled in from reference TRBV11-2 and TRBJ1-1, reads EAGVAQSPRYKIIEKRQSVAFWCNPISGHATLYWYQQILGQGPKLLIQFQNNGVVDDSQLPKDRFSAERLKGVDSTLKIQPAKLEDSAVYLCASSLGALAEAFFGQGTRLTVV.

This clone was observed once. The chain links TRBV6-1 to TRBJ2-7; TRBD1 matches at 7 bases. CDR1 MNHNS and CDR2 SASEGT come from the germline V gene. V was clipped by 1 base and J by 4 bases; unmatched bases: 7. This CDR3 is 15 amino acids long. This chain's CDR3 is CASSEVGQPLYEQYF. For the CDR3, the DNA is TGTGCCAGCAGTGAAGTGGGACAGCCGTTATACGAGCAGTACTTC.

This clone was detected a few times. V gene TRBV5-4 combines with J gene TRBJ2-7; the match to TRBD2 covers 12 bases. This CDR3 is built from 15 residues. CDR1 SGHNT and CDR2 YYREEE come from the germline V gene (reference sequence). Trimming at V came to 5 bases and at J to 5 bases, leaving 8 bases not matched to a gene. The CDR3 is CASSSSGGVFNEQYF. The CDR3 nucleotides are TGTGCCAGCAGTTCTAGCGGGGGGGTGTTCAACGAGCAGTACTTC.

This rearrangement joins TRBV6-1 to TRBJ2-5; 9 bases fit TRBD2. CDR1 and CDR2 from the germline V gene are MNHNS and SASEGT. Trimming took 3 bases from V and 5 from J; bases not matched to a gene: 7. CDR3 size: 15 residues. In DNA form, the CDR3 reads TGTGCCAGCAGTGAGATGCGGGGGGGAGCGGAGACCCAGTACTTC. It yields the protein CASSEMRGGAETQYF.

The chain combines TRBV2 with TRBJ1-2, with 9 bases that match TRBD1. The CDR3 loop spans 15 amino acids. V shed 10 bases and J 3 bases; nucleotides not matched to a gene: 12. CDR1 and CDR2 from the germline V gene are SNHLY and FYNNEI. The CDR3 protein is CATQRHRGPDYGYTF. In DNA form, the CDR3 reads TGTGCCACACAACGGCACAGGGGGCCTGACTATGGCTACACCTTC.

The V call is TRBV10-2, the J call TRBJ1-2, with a tentative D call TRBD1 (6 bases). CDR1 and CDR2 from the germline V gene are WSHSY and SAAADI. This CDR3 is 17 amino acids long. The V end lost 0 bases, the J end lost 0 bases, and 14 bases lay between the germline ends. CDR3 nucleotides: TGCGCCAGCAGTGAGTCGCCACAGGGAAAAGCTAACTATGGCTACACCTTC. Residues: CASSESPQGKANYGYTF.

The chain has TRBV5-4 and TRBJ1-2; TRBD1 might be the D (6 bases). The CDR3 length is 13 residues. Germline loops: CDR1 SGHNT, CDR2 YYREEE (reference sequence). V was clipped by 2 bases and J by 8 bases, with 13 bases between them. The CDR3 nucleotides are TGTGCCAGCAGCTTAACAGGGCCAGAAGGCTACACCTTC. As protein: CASSLTGPEGYTF.

To note about this clone: The germline gene is not matched at one end of the junction; a read error may be the cause. The rearrangement joins TRBV5-1 to TRBJ2-6; D tentatively fits TRBD1 or TRBD2 (5 bases each). CDR3 size: 15 residues. CDR1 is SGHRS, CDR2 YFSETQ, per germline. The DNA for the CDR3 is TGCGCCAGCGGCTTGTGGGGGTCTGGGGCCAACGTCCTGACTTTC. Encoded protein: CASGLWGSGANVLTF.

This clone was recorded a few times. CDR3: CAWSSGGDQPQHF. The CDR3 nucleotides read TGTGCCTGGAGTTCGGGGGGCGATCAGCCCCAGCATTTT. The V and J genes are TRBV30 and TRBJ1-5; D is perhaps TRBD1 (6 bases). The CDR3 has 13 residues. The V and J ends lost 2 bases and 5 bases respectively, with 10 bases between them. Per germline, CDR1 GTSNPN and CDR2 SVGIG (reference sequence).

This chain joins TRBV11-2 and TRBJ1-3, with TRBD1 matching 11 bases. Trimming removed 5 bases from V and 2 bases from J; junction bases left unmatched: 8. CDR3 length: 17 amino acids. Germline loops: CDR1 SGHAT, CDR2 FQNNGV. Here the CDR3 DNA reads TGTGCCAGCAGCGTCTCCTCGGACAGGGGGCCTGGAAACACCATATATTTT. Protein product: CASSVSSDRGPGNTIYF.

This clone appeared a single time. V is TRBV27 and J is TRBJ2-7; TRBD1 aligns across 7 bases. With V trimmed by 5 bases and J by 2 bases, 6 bases remained unmatched. CDR1 and CDR2 from the germline V gene are MNHEY and SMNVEV (reference sequence). This CDR3 contains 14 residues. CDR3: CASSPDRAPYEQYF. The CDR3 DNA is TGTGCCAGCAGTCCCGACAGGGCCCCCTACGAGCAGTACTTC.

This chain uses TRBV5-4 with TRBJ1-4; TRBD1 matches at 10 bases. The CDR3 runs to 13 residues. Germline V gene lookup returns CDR1 SGHNT and CDR2 YYREEE (reference sequence). The V and J ends lost 4 bases and 8 bases, in that order; junction bases with no gene match: 2. The CDR3 reads CASSGTGEEKLFF. The DNA for the CDR3 is TGTGCCAGCAGCGGGACAGGGGAGGAAAAACTGTTTTTT.

This clone was seen a handful of times. The chain recombines TRBV5-1 with TRBJ2-6, with unresolved D. Trimming took off 4 bases at V and 2 bases at J, with 7 bases between the two ends. The CDR3 has 14 residues. CDR1 and CDR2 from the germline V gene are SGHRS and YFSETQ. For the CDR3, the DNA is TGCGCCAGCAGCGCAGCTGCTGGGGCCAACGTCCTGACTTTC. This gives the protein CASSAAAGANVLTF.

A word on this clone: Other DNA sequences in the same sample also yield this CDR3. CDR3 loop: CASSPQGAAGELFF. The CDR3 nucleotides are TGCGCCAGCAGCCCACAGGGGGCGGCCGGGGAGCTGTTTTTT. This chain uses TRBV5-1 with TRBJ2-2; 9 bases line up with TRBD1. Germline values: CDR1 SGHRS, CDR2 YFSETQ. Trimming at V came to 4 bases and at J to 6 bases, leaving 4 bases not matched to a gene. The CDR3 consists of 14 residues. The full variable domain, completed using reference TRBV5-1 and TRBJ2-2, is KAGVTQTPRYLIKTRGQQVTLSCSPISGHRSVSWYQQTPGQGLQFLFEYFSETQRNKGNFPGRFSGRQFSNSRSEMNVSTLELGDSALYLCASSPQGAAGELFFGEGSRLTVL.

J is TRBJ2-6 and V is TRBV7-9; either TRBD1 or TRBD2 may fit D (5 bases each). Germline CDR1 SEHNR, CDR2 FQNEAQ (reference sequence). This CDR3 has 16 residues. The ends were cut back, 4 bases at V and 0 bases at J, with 10 bases in the middle. The DNA for the CDR3 is TGTGCCAGCAGCTCTAGTGGGGGCTCTGGGGCCAACGTCCTGACTTTC. It yields the protein CASSSSGGSGANVLTF.